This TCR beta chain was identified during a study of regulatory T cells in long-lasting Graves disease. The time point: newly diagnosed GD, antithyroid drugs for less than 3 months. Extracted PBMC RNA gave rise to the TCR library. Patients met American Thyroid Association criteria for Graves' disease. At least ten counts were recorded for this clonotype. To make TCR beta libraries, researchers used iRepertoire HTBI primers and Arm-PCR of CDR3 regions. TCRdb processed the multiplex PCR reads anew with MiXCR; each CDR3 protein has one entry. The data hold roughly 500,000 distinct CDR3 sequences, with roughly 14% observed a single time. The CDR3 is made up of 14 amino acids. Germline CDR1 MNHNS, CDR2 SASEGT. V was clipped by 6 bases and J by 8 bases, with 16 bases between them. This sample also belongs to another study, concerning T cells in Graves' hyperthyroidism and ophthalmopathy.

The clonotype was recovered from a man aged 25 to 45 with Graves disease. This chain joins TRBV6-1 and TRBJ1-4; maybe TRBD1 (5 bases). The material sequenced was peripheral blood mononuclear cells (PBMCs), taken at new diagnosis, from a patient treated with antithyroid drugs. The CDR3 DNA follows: TGTGCCAGCAGCGACCTCTTGGGGGGGGAAAAACTGTTTTTT. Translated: CASSDLLGGEKLFF.